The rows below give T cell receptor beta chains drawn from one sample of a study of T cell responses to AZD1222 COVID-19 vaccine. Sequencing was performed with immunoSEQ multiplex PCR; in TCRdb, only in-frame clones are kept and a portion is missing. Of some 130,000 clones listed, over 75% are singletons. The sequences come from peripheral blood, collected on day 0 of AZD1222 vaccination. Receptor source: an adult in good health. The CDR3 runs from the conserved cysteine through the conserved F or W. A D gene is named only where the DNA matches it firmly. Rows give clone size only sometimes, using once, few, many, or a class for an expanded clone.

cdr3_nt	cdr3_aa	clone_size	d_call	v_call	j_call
TGTGCCTCTCGGGACTCTGGGGCCAACGTCCTGACTTTC	CASRDSGANVLTF	-	-	TRBV30	TRBJ2-6
TGCGCCAGCAGCTCGGGACAGTTTAGCACAGATACGCAGTATTTT	CASSSGQFSTDTQYF	-	TRBD1	TRBV5-1	TRBJ2-3
TGTGCCAGCAGCTTTTACCAGCACTCCTACAATGAGCAGTTCTTC	CASSFYQHSYNEQFF	-	-	TRBV5-8	TRBJ2-1
TGCAGTGCTAGTCACAGCTCTCGGGAAAAACTGTTTTTT	CSASHSSREKLFF	-	-	TRBV20-1	TRBJ1-4
TGTGCCTGGACCCCGCGGGGGCTCGGGCAGCCCCAGCATTTT	CAWTPRGLGQPQHF	-	-	TRBV30	TRBJ1-5
TGTGCCACCAGCAGAGAGGGACTCCTAGAGACCCAGTACTTC	CATSREGLLETQYF	-	-	TRBV15	TRBJ2-5
TGTGCCAGTCGGGACAGCGGGACTGAAGCTTTCTTT	CASRDSGTEAFF	-	TRBD1	TRBV19	TRBJ1-1
TGTGCCAGCAGCTCGGGGATAACTAACTATGGCTACACCTTC	CASSSGITNYGYTF	few	-	TRBV7-8	TRBJ1-2
TGTGCCAGCAGTCCCTCGGGGGGCAGGGAGACCCAGTACTTC	CASSPSGGRETQYF	-	-	TRBV3-1/TRBV3-2	TRBJ2-5
TGTGCCAGCAGCCGGGACACCTACAATCAGCCCCAGCATTTT	CASSRDTYNQPQHF	-	-	TRBV7-9	TRBJ1-5
TGTGCCAGCAGCCCCAGAAGCTCACTGAACACTGAAGCTTTCTTT	CASSPRSSLNTEAFF	-	-	TRBV7-2	TRBJ1-1
TGTGCCAGCAGGATGGGGTCGGATTCACCCCTCCACTTT	CASRMGSDSPLHF	-	-	TRBV6-5	TRBJ1-6
TGTGCCATCAGCGGACAGGGTACCTACGAGCAGTACTTC	CAISGQGTYEQYF	-	TRBD1	TRBV10-3	TRBJ2-7
TGTGCCAGCAGTTTACCGCTAGGGAGCAGTTTTCATGAGCAGTTCTTC	CASSLPLGSSFHEQFF	-	-	TRBV7-2	TRBJ2-1
TGTGCCAGCAGCACCGCAGGGGCGGAAGCTTTCTTT	CASSTAGAEAFF	-	-	TRBV3-1/TRBV3-2	TRBJ1-1
TGCGCCAGCAGCCAAGATAGGGAGGGGTGGACCTATAATTCACCCCTCCACTTT	CASSQDREGWTYNSPLHF	-	-	TRBV4-3	TRBJ1-6
TGTGCCATCAGTGAGTACAGGAGCTCTGGAAACACCATATATTTT	CAISEYRSSGNTIYF	once	-	TRBV10-3	TRBJ1-3
TGTGCCAGCAGTTTATTCGACAGGGTTACTGAAGCTTTCTTT	CASSLFDRVTEAFF	-	TRBD1	TRBV27	TRBJ1-1
TGTGCCAGCACCGGACAGGGCAATCAGCCCCAGCATTTT	CASTGQGNQPQHF	-	TRBD1	TRBV19	TRBJ1-5
TGTGCCAGCACAACCGGGACAGGGGGCCGCGAGCAGTACTTC	CASTTGTGGREQYF	-	TRBD1	TRBV6-5	TRBJ2-7
TGCGCCAGCAGCTCGGGACTAGCGGGGGTAAAAGAGACCCAGTACTTC	CASSSGLAGVKETQYF	-	TRBD2	TRBV5-1	TRBJ2-5
TGTGCCAGCAGTTATATACCCGGGACACCCAGTTACGAGCAGTACTTC	CASSYIPGTPSYEQYF	once	-	TRBV6-5	TRBJ2-7
TGTGCCAGCTCACCTTACCTTGGCGGGGGAAGCACAGATACGCAGTATTTT	CASSPYLGGGSTDTQYF	-	TRBD2	TRBV18	TRBJ2-3
TGTGCCAGCAGGGACGGACCGAACACCGGGGAGCTGTTTTTT	CASRDGPNTGELFF	-	-	TRBV6-5	TRBJ2-2
TGTGCCACCAGTGATTCGTCAGGGGACACTGAAGCTTTCTTT	CATSDSSGDTEAFF	-	-	TRBV24-1	TRBJ1-1
TGTGCCAGCAGTTTGCCCGACAATTCGGGCTACACCTTC	CASSLPDNSGYTF	-	-	TRBV27	TRBJ1-2
TGTGCCAGCAGCGTAGAAGGGGAAACTGAAGCTTTCTTT	CASSVEGETEAFF	-	-	TRBV9	TRBJ1-1
TGTGCCAGCAGTTACCAAGCGGGCACTGAAGCTTTCTTT	CASSYQAGTEAFF	-	-	TRBV27	TRBJ1-1
TGTGCCAGCACCCCGGGACAGGGATCACCCTACGAGCAGTACTTC	CASTPGQGSPYEQYF	-	TRBD1	TRBV27	TRBJ2-7
TGCAGCGCTGAGGGGGGCAGGATGAACACTGAAGCTTTCTTT	CSAEGGRMNTEAFF	few	-	TRBV29-1	TRBJ1-1
TGTGCCAGCAGTCCTCCGGGGCTGCATCAGCCCCAGCATTTT	CASSPPGLHQPQHF	once	-	TRBV6-6	TRBJ1-5
TGTGCCAGCAGTTTAGGACAACCGAGCTCCTATAATTCACCCCTCCACTTT	CASSLGQPSSYNSPLHF	once	-	TRBV27	TRBJ1-6
TGTGCCAGCAGTGACTGGTCTCCGGGGTCCTCTGGAAACACCATATATTTT	CASSDWSPGSSGNTIYF	-	-	TRBV6-4	TRBJ1-3
TGTGCCAGCAGCCTAGAATTCGGGACAGGGCACCACGAGCAGTACTTC	CASSLEFGTGHHEQYF	few	TRBD1	TRBV4-2	TRBJ2-7
TGTGCTTCAGGGTCGGATGGCTACACCTTC	CASGSDGYTF	once	-	TRBV30	TRBJ1-2
TGCAGCGTAGAGGCCGGACAGGAAAATAACTATGGCTACACCTTC	CSVEAGQENNYGYTF	-	TRBD1	TRBV29-1	TRBJ1-2
TGTGCCAGCAGTCTACCGGAAGGGAACACTGAAGCTTTCTTT	CASSLPEGNTEAFF	-	-	TRBV28	TRBJ1-1
TGCGCCAGCAGCCTAGACAGGTCGTTCACCGGGGAGCTGTTTTTT	CASSLDRSFTGELFF	once	-	TRBV5-1	TRBJ2-2
TGTGCCAGCTCACCGCAACACAGGGGAGGTCAGCCCCAGCATTTT	CASSPQHRGGQPQHF	-	TRBD1	TRBV18	TRBJ1-5
TGTGCCAGCAGCCCGAAGGACAGGGCCTTCAATGAGCAGTTCTTC	CASSPKDRAFNEQFF	-	TRBD1	TRBV5-4	TRBJ2-1
TGTGCCAGCAGCAAATACCACCAAACCCAGGGACAGGGGGCGTTAGGGGCCAACGTCCTGACTTTC	CASSKYHQTQGQGALGANVLTF	-	-	TRBV21-1	TRBJ2-6
TGCGCCAGCAGGCCGGCAGCGAACACCGGGGAGCTGTTTTTT	CASRPAANTGELFF	-	-	TRBV10-1	TRBJ2-2
TGTGCCTGGAGTCACATCTCCCGGGACAGAGCCTTCTACGAGCAGTACTTC	CAWSHISRDRAFYEQYF	-	TRBD1	TRBV30	TRBJ2-7
TGTGCCAGCAGTTTTATTTACACTGAAGCTTTCTTT	CASSFIYTEAFF	-	-	TRBV12-3/TRBV12-4	TRBJ1-1
TGTGCCAGAGACAGGGTTGGCGGCGGCTACACCTTC	CARDRVGGGYTF	-	TRBD1	TRBV5-8	TRBJ1-2
TGTGCCACCAGTGACCTCTGGACTAGCGGGGCTAGCACAGATACGCAGTATTTT	CATSDLWTSGASTDTQYF	-	TRBD2	TRBV24-1	TRBJ2-3
TGTGCCTGGAGCCTCCTGACAGGGGTAGGAGGCTACACCTTC	CAWSLLTGVGGYTF	-	TRBD1	TRBV30	TRBJ1-2
TGCGCCAGCAGCCAAGAAAGGAGATCAACTAATGAAAAACTGTTTTTT	CASSQERRSTNEKLFF	-	-	TRBV4-3	TRBJ1-4
TGTGCTTTGGGGGGGGGCCTGTCTGAAGCTTTCTTT	CALGGGLSEAFF	once	-	TRBV30	TRBJ1-1
TGTGCCAGCAGCCGACAGGGGGCCGACGAGCAGTACTTC	CASSRQGADEQYF	-	TRBD1	TRBV5-4	TRBJ2-7
TGTGCCATCAGTGGATCCGAAGAGACCCAGTACTTC	CAISGSEETQYF	-	-	TRBV10-3	TRBJ2-5
TGCGCCAGCAGCCGGACGGCGGGGCCGAGGTCTGAAAAACTGTTTTTT	CASSRTAGPRSEKLFF	-	-	TRBV4-3	TRBJ1-4